Each of the 4 T cell receptor beta chains below was sequenced from the same sample in a study of cytomegalovirus exposure and HLA in healthy donors. Amplification used 60 Vbeta primers and 13 Jbeta primers. Profiled with immunoSEQ multiplex PCR; TCRdb holds only in-frame clones, not every one. Of about 170,000 clones listed, roughly 80% are singletons. The sequenced sample was PBMCs. The source of these receptors is a woman between 18 and 29 years old in good health and CMV-seronegative.

The V and J genes are TRBV7-8 and TRBJ2-2, with 12 nucleotides matching TRBD2. The CDR3 extends over 15 amino acids. V gave up 7 bases and J gave up 7 bases; unmatched junction bases: 7. CDR1 and CDR2 (germline): SGHVS, FQNEAQ. The CDR3 loop is CASTLTSGSLGELFF. CDR3 bases: TGTGCCAGCACCCTGACTAGCGGGAGTCTCGGGGAGCTGTTTTTT.

The sample holds a few counts of this clone. Within the sample, other DNA sequences also encode this same CDR3. This chain uses TRBV6-1 with TRBJ1-5; maybe TRBD1 (6 bases). The germline gives CDR1 MNHNS, CDR2 SASEGT. The CDR3 extends over 14 amino acids. Trimming cost V 4 bases and J 7 bases, with 14 bases left between them. The CDR3 DNA reads TGTGCCAGCAGTGGCACCGGGGGGGGCCAGCCCCAGCATTTT. It translates to CASSGTGGGQPQHF.

This clone came up a few times. This chain joins TRBV4-1 and TRBJ1-5, with TRBD1 identical over 10 bases. V lost 1 base to trimming and J lost 6 bases; unmatched junction nucleotides: 3. CDR3 size: 15 residues. The germline gives CDR1 MGHRA, CDR2 YSYEKL. The CDR3 DNA sequence: TGCGCCAGCAGCCAAGGACAGGGGGCGGGTCAGCCCCAGCATTTT. Its protein is CASSQGQGAGQPQHF.

The chain carries TRBV11-3 and TRBJ2-7, with D possibly being TRBD1 (6 bases). V was pared by 5 bases and J by 0 bases, with 14 bases between. Germline assignment: CDR1 SGHNT and CDR2 YENEEA. CDR3 length: 15 amino acids. CDR3 DNA: TGTGCCAGCAGCATCGACGACAGGCCCTCCTACGAGCAGTACTTC. Residues: CASSIDDRPSYEQYF.